This is a list of T cell receptor beta chains from one sample in a study of shared clonotypes between healthy human individuals. TCRdb keeps only in-frame clones here, not all; method: immunoSEQ multiplex PCR. The sample contains millions of clones, 85% to 95% of which appear only once. The specimen sequenced was naive CD4+ T cells sorted from blood. The source of these receptors is a man younger than 35 in good health. CDR3s include the opening cysteine and the closing phenylalanine or tryptophan. The order of the fields is V gene, clone size, J gene, CDR3 length, D gene, CDR3 protein, CDR3 DNA. D genes are given only for firm matches. The size entry is marked missing in some rows and otherwise reads once, few, many or a size class.

TRBV6-5,NA,TRBJ1-6,14,NA,CASSYSMTFSPLHF,TGTGCCAGCAGTTACTCGATGACATTTTCACCCCTCCACTTT
TRBV28,NA,TRBJ1-1,14,NA,CASTRGDQNTEAFF,TGTGCCAGCACCCGGGGGGATCAGAACACTGAAGCTTTCTTT
TRBV4-3,NA,TRBJ1-2,15,NA,CASSPHQQGPYGYTF,TGCGCCAGCAGCCCCCACCAGCAGGGGCCGTATGGCTACACCTTC
TRBV6-1,NA,TRBJ2-1,16,TRBD2,CASSEAASGRAHEQFF,TGTGCCAGCAGTGAAGCGGCTAGCGGGAGGGCCCATGAGCAGTTCTTC
TRBV10-3,NA,TRBJ2-7,14,NA,CAINQGGAHDEQYF,TGTGCCATCAATCAAGGGGGGGCTCACGACGAGCAGTACTTC
TRBV27,NA,TRBJ1-4,15,NA,CASRNTGKENEKLFF,TGTGCCAGCCGAAATACAGGGAAGGAAAACGAAAAACTGTTTTTT
TRBV10-3,NA,TRBJ2-3,14,NA,CAISERVYGATQYF,TGTGCCATCAGTGAGAGGGTCTACGGAGCTACGCAGTATTTT
TRBV5-1,NA,TRBJ2-3,13,TRBD2,CASSGGSTDTQYF,TGCGCCAGTAGCGGGGGTAGCACAGATACGCAGTATTTT
TRBV5-6,NA,TRBJ1-5,16,NA,CASSLNGGRSNQPQHF,TGTGCCAGCAGCTTGAATGGGGGACGGAGCAATCAGCCCCAGCATTTT
TRBV11-3,NA,TRBJ2-2,18,TRBD1,CASSLNLPGQGGTGELFF,TGTGCCAGCAGCTTAAACCTTCCGGGACAGGGGGGCACCGGGGAGCTGTTTTTT
TRBV6-6,NA,TRBJ2-7,14,TRBD2,CASRLGLTSYEQYF,TGTGCCAGCAGGCTGGGACTAACCTCCTACGAGCAGTACTTC
TRBV6-1,NA,TRBJ2-7,14,TRBD2,CASSETSGLHEQYF,TGTGCCAGCAGTGAAACTAGCGGGTTACACGAGCAGTACTTC
TRBV6-1,NA,TRBJ1-5,14,NA,CASKGAVFNQPQHF,TGTGCCAGCAAAGGTGCAGTTTTCAATCAGCCCCAGCATTTT
TRBV2,NA,TRBJ2-7,13,NA,CALGRTSAYEQYF,TGTGCCCTCGGACGGACCTCAGCCTACGAGCAGTACTTC
TRBV18,once,TRBJ1-2,15,TRBD1,CASSPGLGQGNGYTF,TGTGCCAGCTCACCGGGCCTAGGACAGGGTAACGGCTACACCTTC
TRBV7-9,NA,TRBJ1-2,16,NA,CASSLALGTVPYGYTF,TGTGCCAGCAGCTTAGCGCTTGGTACAGTTCCATATGGCTACACCTTC
TRBV19,NA,TRBJ1-4,15,NA,CASTVGLGTFEKLFF,TGTGCCAGTACCGTGGGGCTCGGGACTTTCGAAAAACTGTTTTTT
TRBV11-3,NA,TRBJ2-2,14,TRBD1,CASSQQGDTGELFF,TGTGCCAGCAGCCAACAGGGGGACACCGGGGAGCTGTTTTTT
TRBV6-1,NA,TRBJ1-5,13,NA,CASSAKINQPQHF,TGTGCCAGCAGTGCAAAAATTAATCAGCCCCAGCATTTT
TRBV10-3,NA,TRBJ2-7,14,TRBD2,CAISGVSGGYEQYF,TGTGCCATCAGTGGAGTTAGCGGGGGATACGAGCAGTACTTC
TRBV5-1,NA,TRBJ1-1,15,NA,CASSEGLSRGTEAFF,TGCGCCAGCAGCGAAGGACTCTCCCGAGGGACTGAAGCTTTCTTT
TRBV6-5,NA,TRBJ2-5,15,TRBD1,CASRRRVGQAETQYF,TGTGCCAGCAGGAGGCGCGTAGGACAGGCGGAGACCCAGTACTTC
TRBV5-1,NA,TRBJ2-1,13,NA,CASSSEGVNEQFF,TGCGCCAGCAGCTCGGAAGGGGTCAATGAGCAGTTCTTC
TRBV27,NA,TRBJ2-5,17,NA,CASSPTYGLLLKETQYF,TGTGCCAGCAGTCCAACGTATGGACTACTACTAAAAGAGACCCAGTACTTC
TRBV28,NA,TRBJ1-5,14,NA,CASSLGWDNQPQHF,TGTGCCAGCAGTTTGGGCTGGGACAATCAGCCCCAGCATTTT
TRBV5-1,NA,TRBJ2-7,14,TRBD2,CASSHSGLSGEQYF,TGCGCCAGCAGCCACTCGGGACTAAGCGGCGAGCAGTACTTC
TRBV19,NA,TRBJ2-1,16,TRBD1,CASSTLPGQVYNEQFF,TGTGCCAGTAGTACCCTACCGGGACAGGTCTACAATGAGCAGTTCTTC
TRBV28,NA,TRBJ1-1,12,NA,CASSLLGPEAFF,TGTGCCAGCAGTTTATTAGGTCCTGAAGCTTTCTTT
TRBV7-2,NA,TRBJ2-5,16,NA,CASSLGGGGAGKTQYF,TGTGCCAGCAGCTTAGGAGGAGGCGGGGCTGGGAAGACCCAGTACTTC
TRBV9,NA,TRBJ1-2,13,NA,CASSVGGGYGYTF,TGTGCCAGCAGCGTAGGGGGTGGCTATGGCTACACCTTC
TRBV7-9,NA,TRBJ1-4,14,NA,CASSLRQTNEKLFF,TGTGCCAGCAGCTTAAGGCAGACTAATGAAAAACTGTTTTTT
TRBV7-6,NA,TRBJ1-6,13,TRBD1,CASGQASLGALHF,TGTGCCAGCGGACAGGCGAGCTTGGGGGCCCTCCACTTT
TRBV5-1,NA,TRBJ2-3,15,NA,CASSLIEGSTDTQYF,TGCGCCAGCAGCTTAATCGAGGGGAGCACAGATACGCAGTATTTT
TRBV29-1,NA,TRBJ2-5,13,NA,CSVGAPLSETQYF,TGCAGCGTTGGGGCCCCCCTTTCCGAGACCCAGTACTTC
TRBV7-9,NA,TRBJ2-7,14,NA,CASSLAGGAYEQYF,TGTGCCAGCAGCTTAGCTGGAGGGGCCTACGAGCAGTACTTC
TRBV15,NA,TRBJ2-4,15,NA,CATSSWTASKNIQYF,TGTGCCACCAGCAGTTGGACGGCGTCCAAAAACATTCAGTACTTC
TRBV7-9,once,TRBJ2-1,16,NA,CASSLVPGAGPNEQFF,TGTGCCAGCAGCTTAGTTCCGGGAGCGGGCCCAAATGAGCAGTTCTTC
TRBV6-5,NA,TRBJ1-4,16,NA,CASSYSGRRANEKLFF,TGTGCCAGCAGTTACTCGGGAAGAAGGGCTAATGAAAAACTGTTTTTT
TRBV9,NA,TRBJ2-3,15,TRBD2,CASSLTGTSKDTQYF,TGTGCCAGCAGCTTGACCGGGACTAGTAAAGATACGCAGTATTTT
TRBV18,NA,TRBJ1-1,13,NA,CASSPKDRSEAFF,TGTGCCAGCTCACCGAAGGATAGGAGTGAAGCTTTCTTT
TRBV10-3,NA,TRBJ1-1,13,TRBD1,CAITDRDGAEAFF,TGTGCCATCACTGACAGGGATGGCGCTGAAGCTTTCTTT
TRBV5-1,NA,TRBJ2-6,16,NA,CASSVYSFSGANVLTF,TGCGCCAGCAGCGTCTACTCCTTCTCTGGGGCCAACGTCCTGACTTTC